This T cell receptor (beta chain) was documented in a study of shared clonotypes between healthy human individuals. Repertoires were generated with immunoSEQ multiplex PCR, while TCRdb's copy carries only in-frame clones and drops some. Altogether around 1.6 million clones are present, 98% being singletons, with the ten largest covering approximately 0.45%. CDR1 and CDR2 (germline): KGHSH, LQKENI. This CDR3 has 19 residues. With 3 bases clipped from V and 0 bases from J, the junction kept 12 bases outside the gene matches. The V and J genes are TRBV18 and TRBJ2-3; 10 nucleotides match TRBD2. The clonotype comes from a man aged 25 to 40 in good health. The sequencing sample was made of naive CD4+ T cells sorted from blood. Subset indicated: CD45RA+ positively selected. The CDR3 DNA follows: TGTGCCAGCTCACCCCTAGGGCCTAGCGGGAGAGGGAGCACAGATACGCAGTATTTT. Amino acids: CASSPLGPSGRGSTDTQYF.